What follows are 16 T cell receptor beta chains derived from one specimen sequenced in a study of T cells in tuberculosis. Sequencing used immunoSEQ multiplex PCR; TCRdb keeps in-frame clones, though not all of them. The table lists roughly 24,000 clones, 97% of them singletons. The material sequenced was PBMCs. These receptors originate from a donor aged 10-35 years with latent tuberculosis or without tuberculosis infection.

The chain couples TRBV27 to TRBJ2-2, with 8 bases aligning to TRBD1. Trimming cost V 1 base and J 4 bases; bases outside gene matches: 5. There are 16 residues in the CDR3. Germline V lookup: CDR1 MNHEY, CDR2 SMNVEV (reference sequence). The CDR3 DNA reads TGTGCCAGCAGTTTATATCGGGGGACAGGCACCGGGGAGCTGTTTTTT. It codes for CASSLYRGTGTGELFF.

The CDR3 DNA reads as TGTGCCAGCGGGCAAGAAGAGACCCAGTACTTC. Translating it yields CASGQEETQYF. This chain uses TRBV27 with TRBJ2-5; D gene ambiguous. This CDR3 spans 11 amino acids. CDR1 and CDR2 (germline): MNHEY, SMNVEV (reference sequence). Deletions cut 8 bases from V and 3 bases from J, with 7 bases between.

This clone was counted once. The chain employs TRBV10-2 and TRBJ1-1; a weak D match, TRBD1 (6 bases). Germline V gene lookup returns CDR1 WSHSY and CDR2 SAAADI. The CDR3 extends over 18 amino acids. The V gene lost 6 bases and the J gene lost 7 bases, with 30 bases spanning the gap. CDR3 sequence reads: CASRETAGRGTWEIEAFF. As DNA, the CDR3 is TGCGCCAGCAGGGAAACTGCGGGCAGGGGAACTTGGGAAATTGAAGCTTTCTTT.

The chain joins TRBV10-3 to TRBJ2-7; tentatively, D is TRBD1 (6 bases). Germline values: CDR1 ENHRY, CDR2 SYGVKD. This CDR3 is 14 amino acids long. Trimming removed 0 bases at V and 3 bases at J, with 9 bases between. CDR3 coding DNA: TGTGCCATCAGTGAGTCGGGGGCCAGCTACGAGCAGTACTTC. It encodes CAISESGASYEQYF.

The CDR3 region has the DNA TGCGCCAGCAGCTTGTATATAGACTACGAGCAGTACTTC. Residues: CASSLYIDYEQYF. This chain connects TRBV5-1 to TRBJ2-7, with no clear D. This CDR3 contains 13 residues. Per germline, CDR1 SGHRS and CDR2 YFSETQ. V was clipped by 1 base and J by 3 bases, with 8 bases between them.

The J gene is TRBJ2-1, the V gene TRBV4-2; D perhaps matches TRBD2 (5 bases). The CDR3 length is 14 residues. The V end lost 4 bases, the J end lost 6 bases, and 13 bases lay between the germline ends. Germline CDR1 is LGHNA and CDR2 is YNFKEQ. CDR3 protein: CASSLTSVGNEQFF. For the CDR3, the DNA is TGTGCCAGCAGCCTCACTAGTGTGGGCAATGAGCAGTTCTTC.

V gene TRBV9 combines with J gene TRBJ2-1, with 8 bases aligning to TRBD2. Trimming took 0 bases from V and 3 from J; bases not matched to a gene: 5. Germline loops: CDR1 SGDLS, CDR2 YYNGEE. CDR3 length: 16 residues. The CDR3 spells CASSVDPGGDYNEQFF. The CDR3 nucleotides read TGTGCCAGCAGCGTAGACCCCGGGGGGGACTACAATGAGCAGTTCTTC.

Only one count was recorded for this clone. The chain combines TRBV2 with TRBJ2-4, with D hard to call. This CDR3 has 15 residues. CDR1 and CDR2 (germline): SNHLY, FYNNEI. Trimming removed 2 bases at V and 3 bases at J, with 11 bases between. CDR3 protein: CASSERGNLKNIQYF. In DNA form, the CDR3 reads TGTGCCAGCAGTGAACGCGGCAACCTCAAAAACATTCAGTACTTC.

The chain uses TRBV27 and TRBJ1-2; 7 bases align to TRBD1. CDR3 length: 14 amino acids. V trimming: 6 bases; J trimming: 0 bases; junction bases outside the gene matches: 4. Germline CDR1 reads MNHEY; CDR2 reads SMNVEV (reference sequence). The DNA for the CDR3 is TGTGCCAGCAGCCCCAGGGGGGCTAACTATGGCTACACCTTC. It yields the protein CASSPRGANYGYTF.

The chain carries TRBV18 and TRBJ1-1, with D unclear. The CDR3 extends over 13 amino acids. Germline CDR1 KGHSH, CDR2 LQKENI. The V gene lost 6 bases and the J gene lost 3 bases, with 11 bases spanning the gap. The CDR3 nucleotides are TGTGCCAGCTCGCGGGAGTCGGACACTGAAGCTTTCTTT. Residues: CASSRESDTEAFF. The full variable domain, completed using reference TRBV18 and TRBJ1-1, is NAGVMQNPRHLVRRRGQEARLRCSPMKGHSHVYWYRQLPEEGLKFMVYLQKENIIDESGMPKERFSAEFPKEGPSILRIQQVVRGDSAAYFCASSRESDTEAFFGQGTRLTVV.

The V gene is TRBV29-1, the J gene TRBJ2-4; tentative D call: TRBD1 (6 bases). V was shortened by 5 bases and J by 0 bases, with 11 bases between the two germline ends. In germline, CDR1 is SQVTM, CDR2 ANQGSEA. The CDR3 is made up of 14 amino acids. The CDR3 bases are TGCAGCGTTCAACAGGGCTCAGCCAAAAACATTCAGTACTTC. Its translation: CSVQQGSAKNIQYF.

The V and J genes are TRBV11-2 and TRBJ1-2; a weak D match, TRBD1 (6 bases). The CDR3 totals 15 residues. The V gene lost 1 base and the J gene lost 8 bases, with 17 bases spanning the gap. From germline, CDR1 is SGHAT and CDR2 FQNNGV. CDR3 amino acids: CASSLGAGAGDGYTF. The CDR3 DNA follows: TGTGCCAGCAGCTTAGGGGCAGGGGCGGGTGACGGCTACACCTTC.

J is TRBJ1-3 and V is TRBV18; D might be TRBD1 (5 bases). There are 15 residues in the CDR3. With 1 base removed from V and 4 bases from J, the gap between germline ends came to 11 bases. Germline V gene lookup returns CDR1 KGHSH and CDR2 LQKENI. CDR3 DNA: TGTGCCAGCTCACCACGGGCAGGGATGGGAAACACCATATATTTT. Translating gives CASSPRAGMGNTIYF. Full variable domain (outside the CDR3, taken from reference TRBV18 and TRBJ1-3): NAGVMQNPRHLVRRRGQEARLRCSPMKGHSHVYWYRQLPEEGLKFMVYLQKENIIDESGMPKERFSAEFPKEGPSILRIQQVVRGDSAAYFCASSPRAGMGNTIYFGEGSWLTVV.

This sequence joins TRBV4-1 and TRBJ2-1; 7 bases are a match to TRBD1. Trimming at V came to 0 bases and at J to 4 bases, leaving 6 bases not matched to a gene. Germline V lookup: CDR1 MGHRA, CDR2 YSYEKL. CDR3 size: 16 residues. For the CDR3, the DNA is TGCGCCAGCAGCCAAGAAGGTGACAGGGATTACAATGAGCAGTTCTTC. Its protein is CASSQEGDRDYNEQFF.

V is TRBV4-3 and J is TRBJ2-3; 7 nucleotides align to TRBD2. Germline V gene data show CDR1 as LGHNA and CDR2 as YSLEER. The CDR3 consists of 16 residues. Unmatched junction bases numbered 14, after V lost 2 bases and J lost 9 bases. The CDR3 protein is CASSQPHSGQGGTQYF. The DNA for the CDR3 is TGCGCCAGCAGCCAACCTCATAGCGGGCAGGGAGGGACGCAGTATTTT.

The rearrangement links TRBV5-6 to TRBJ2-7; 8 bases line up with TRBD2. Germline V CDR1 and CDR2: SGHDT, YYEEEE. Trimming cost V 4 bases and J 4 bases; bases outside gene matches: 10. The CDR3 is 15 amino acids. As DNA, the CDR3 is TGTGCCAGCAGCCCCTTGACTAGCGCGATTTACGAGCAGTACTTC. Amino acid sequence: CASSPLTSAIYEQYF.